This TCR beta chain was obtained from a study of technical replicates of blood from several donors. The CDR3 spans 15 residues. Germline V lookup: CDR1 KGHSH, CDR2 LQKENI. The V segment lost 6 bases and the J segment 5 bases; nucleotides outside the gene matches: 5. TCRdb's table, derived via immunoSEQ multiplex PCR, lists solely in-frame clones and lacks some. The sample has roughly 60,000 clones; approximately 86% are singletons. The TCR originated in a human donor in good health. Some clones in this sample may be carry-over from other donors' samples. This chain links TRBV18 with TRBJ1-6, with 9 bases aligning to TRBD1. Sequenced material: PBMCs. The CDR3 sequence is CASSERTGDNSPLHF. The CDR3 DNA reads TGTGCCAGCTCCGAAAGGACAGGGGATAATTCACCCCTCCACTTT.